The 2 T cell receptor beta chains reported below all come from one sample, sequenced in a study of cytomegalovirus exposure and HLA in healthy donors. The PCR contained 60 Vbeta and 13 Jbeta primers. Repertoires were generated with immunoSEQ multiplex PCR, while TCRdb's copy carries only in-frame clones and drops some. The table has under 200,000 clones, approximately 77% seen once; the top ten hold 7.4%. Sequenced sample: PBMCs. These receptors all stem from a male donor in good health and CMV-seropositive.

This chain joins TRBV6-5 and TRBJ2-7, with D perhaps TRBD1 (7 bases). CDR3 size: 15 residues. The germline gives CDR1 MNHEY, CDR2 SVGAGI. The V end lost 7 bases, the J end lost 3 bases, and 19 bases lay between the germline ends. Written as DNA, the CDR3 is TGTGCCAGCAAAAACCCTCAGGGGGGTTTCTACGAGCAGTACTTC. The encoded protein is CASKNPQGGFYEQYF.

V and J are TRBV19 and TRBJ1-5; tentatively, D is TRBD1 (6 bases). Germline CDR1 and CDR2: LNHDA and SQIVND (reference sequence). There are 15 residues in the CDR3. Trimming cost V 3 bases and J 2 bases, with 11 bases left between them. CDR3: CASSMLQGGNQPQHF. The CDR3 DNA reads TGTGCCAGTAGTATGTTACAGGGCGGCAATCAGCCCCAGCATTTT.